A single count supports the clone carrying this T cell receptor beta chain. Its antigen is currently unknown. These data originate in a study of molecular identifiers for immune sequencing clone quantification. Points from the study as a whole: Detectable among about a million naive cells, according to reports, was Jurkat TCR RNA spiked in from one cell.

MiXCR, run by TCRdb on the PCR reads, gives a single entry per CDR3 protein. The profile covers about 640,000 distinct CDR3 sequences, with just under 20% appearing a single time and roughly 0.9% taken by the ten largest. With 1 base removed from V and 0 bases from J, the gap between germline ends came to 10 bases. There are 15 residues in the CDR3. The germline V gene has CDR1 SGHNT and CDR2 YYREEE (reference sequence). The chain recombines TRBV5-4 with TRBJ1-1; D is unclear. The clonotype comes from a human donor in good health. Some libraries in this study had Jurkat cell RNA spiked in. The sample was naive CD8+ T cells from blood, with Jurkat cell RNA spiked in. Regarding subset: FACS-sorted CD8+CD4-CCR7+CD45RA+ naive T cells. Written as DNA, the CDR3 is TGTGCCAGCAGCTTGTGGGATTCCCTGAACACTGAAGCTTTCTTT. It translates to CASSLWDSLNTEAFF.